This TCR beta chain was recovered during a study of T-cell memory formation after mild COVID-19. Each CDR3 protein gets one entry after TCRdb re-called the 5' RACE reads with MiXCR. The data contain 150,000 to 200,000 distinct CDR3 sequences, more than 12% of them singletons. Germline loops: CDR1 LGHDT, CDR2 YNNKEL (reference sequence). V was trimmed by 4 bases and J by 1 base, leaving 14 bases between them. This CDR3 has 16 amino acids. This clonotype was seen a handful of times. The rearrangement uses TRBV3-1 and TRBJ2-1; no reliable D call. The sequenced sample consisted of PBMCs or a T cell subset sorted from them (not recorded which). This receptor was identified in an adult woman who had mild COVID-19 (a few samples of this study predate the infection). Cell type and time point are not known. The CDR3 reads CASSLRVGRSYNEQFF. The CDR3, as DNA: TGTGCCAGCAGCCTTAGGGTCGGTCGATCCTACAATGAGCAGTTCTTC.